Below, 14 T cell receptor beta chains from the same sample are listed, as sequenced in a study of blood T cells in healthy people across ages. Using a J-beta primer mix together with a sample-barcoded 5' primer, a second PCR was run for roughly 6 to 11 cycles. TCRdb reanalysed the 5' RACE reads using MiXCR and keeps one entry per CDR3 protein. The table shows 750,000 to 950,000 distinct CDR3 sequences, with 50% to 65% occurring only once. Sequencing was performed on blood. These receptors all come from a man older than 75 in good health.

The DNA of the CDR3 is TGTGCCAGCAGCCAGGGTGGGGGGCAGTGGGGCACAGATACGCAGTATTTT. It encodes CASSQGGGQWGTDTQYF. The V gene is TRBV5-4, the J gene TRBJ2-3, with D perhaps assigned TRBD1 or TRBD2 (6 bases each). CDR1 is SGHNT, CDR2 YYREEE, per germline (reference sequence). The CDR3 contains 17 residues. V dropped 4 bases and J dropped 1 base, with 19 bases sitting between them.

This clonotype was found many times. The chain joins TRBV7-2 to TRBJ2-7; 11 bases are shared with TRBD1. The CDR3 consists of 15 residues. Germline V gene sequence: CDR1 SGHTA, CDR2 FQGNSA. Unmatched junction bases numbered 6, after V lost 5 bases and J lost 3 bases. The CDR3 sequence is CASSISGQGVYEQYF. Written as DNA, the CDR3 is TGTGCCAGCAGCATTTCGGGACAGGGGGTCTACGAGCAGTACTTC. The full variable domain, with the rest looked up from reference TRBV7-2 and TRBJ2-7, is GAGVSQSPSNKVTEKGKDVELRCDPISGHTALYWYRQSLGQGLEFLIYFQGNSAPDKSGLPSDRFSAERTGGSVSTLTIQRTQQEDSAVYLCASSISGQGVYEQYFGPGTRLTVT.

The chain recombines TRBV3-1 with TRBJ2-1; 12 bases are a match to TRBD2. CDR1 is LGHDT, CDR2 YNNKEL, per germline (reference sequence). Germline trimming cut 0 bases from V and 0 bases from J; bases unmatched to any gene: 9. The CDR3 has 20 residues. The CDR3 here is CASSQDRASGRVSSYNEQFF. CDR3 DNA sequence: TGTGCCAGCAGCCAAGATCGGGCTAGCGGGAGGGTTAGCTCCTACAATGAGCAGTTCTTC.

The chain links TRBV6-1 to TRBJ2-4; 9 bases fit TRBD1. Matching the DNA end better, TRBJ2-7 makes the J call doubtful. Germline V gives CDR1 MNHNS, CDR2 SASEGT. There are 13 residues in the CDR3. CDR3 nucleotide sequence: TGTGCCAGCAGTCACAGGGGGCTAGACGAGCAGTACTTC. It yields the protein CASSHRGLDEQYF.

This chain's CDR3 is CSATQGAGCHTF. As DNA, the CDR3 is TGCAGTGCCACACAGGGGGCGGGGTGCCACACCTTC. V is TRBV20-1 and J is TRBJ1-2, with 9 bases identical to TRBD1. Germline V lookup: CDR1 DFQATT, CDR2 SNEGSKA (reference sequence). The CDR3 loop spans 12 amino acids. The V gene end was trimmed by 6 bases and the J gene end by 12 bases; junction bases not matched to a gene: 11.

This chain joins TRBV12-3 or TRBV12-4 and TRBJ2-1; weak D call: TRBD1 (6 bases). This CDR3 is built from 14 residues. Trimming cost V 5 bases and J 6 bases, with 14 bases left between them. This CDR3 reads CASSRPGQLNEQFF. The CDR3 bases are TGTGCCAGCAGTCGCCCCGGACAGCTCAATGAGCAGTTCTTC.

The CDR3 DNA is TGCAGTGCTAGAGACGGACAGATGCTCGGCAACGAGCAGTACTTC. Translation gives CSARDGQMLGNEQYF. The chain links TRBV20-1 to TRBJ2-7; tentatively, D is TRBD1 (6 bases). Between the trimmed V and J ends, which lost 0 bases and 5 bases, there was a span of 17 bases. Germline assignment: CDR1 DFQATT and CDR2 SNEGSKA (reference sequence). This CDR3 contains 15 residues.

The rearrangement uses TRBV7-9 and TRBJ1-1, with D perhaps TRBD1 (6 bases). Per germline, CDR1 SEHNR and CDR2 FQNEAQ (reference sequence). CDR3 length equals 15 residues. V gave up 5 bases and J gave up 5 bases, with 18 bases separating them. In DNA form, the CDR3 reads TGTGCCAGCAGCCCTCCCGGGGGACAAGGGACTGAAGCTTTCTTT. It translates to CASSPPGGQGTEAFF.

This clonotype was recorded a few times. V gene TRBV25-1 combines with J gene TRBJ2-3; 8 bases fit TRBD1. The CDR3 consists of 15 residues. Trimming at V came to 6 bases and at J to 0 bases, leaving 5 bases not matched to a gene. Germline V gene lookup returns CDR1 MGHDK and CDR2 SYGVNS. The CDR3, as DNA: TGTGCCAGCAGCCGGACAGGGACTAGCACAGATACGCAGTATTTT. Translated, it gives CASSRTGTSTDTQYF.

The count of this clonotype is one. This sequence joins TRBV20-1 and TRBJ2-1; D is uncertain. V was shortened by 0 bases and J by 0 bases, with 12 bases between the two germline ends. CDR3 length equals 16 residues. Per the germline V gene, CDR1 is DFQATT and CDR2 is SNEGSKA (reference sequence). The DNA of the CDR3 is TGCAGTGCTAGAGATAGGCGTCCTAGCTCCTACAATGAGCAGTTCTTC. It translates to CSARDRRPSSYNEQFF.

This clonotype was counted a few times. The chain employs TRBV3-1 and TRBJ2-3; TRBD2 matches at 11 bases. Trimming took 1 base from V and 14 from J; bases not matched to a gene: 23. The CDR3 contains 19 residues. Germline V lookup: CDR1 LGHDT, CDR2 YNNKEL (reference sequence). The CDR3 loop is CASSQGGGSFLAGGRYAYF. Written as DNA, the CDR3 is TGTGCCAGCAGCCAAGGTGGGGGCTCATTTCTAGCGGGAGGCAGATACGCGTATTTT.

The V and J genes are TRBV18 and TRBJ2-1; D is possibly TRBD2 (6 bases). CDR1 and CDR2 from the germline V gene are KGHSH and LQKENI. The V end was cut by 1 base, the J end by 2 bases, with 9 bases between. The CDR3 consists of 15 residues. The CDR3 sequence: CASSPLGSPYNEQFF. The CDR3 DNA reads TGTGCCAGCTCACCACTCGGGAGCCCCTACAATGAGCAGTTCTTC.

The chain has TRBV6-2 or TRBV6-3 and TRBJ2-1, with D possibly TRBD2 on 5 matching bases. Germline V gene lookup returns CDR1 MNHEY and CDR2 SVGEGT. The CDR3 runs to 12 residues. Trimming shortened V by 6 bases and J by 10 bases, and 13 bases separated the two germline ends. DNA for the CDR3: TGTGCCAGCAGACCTTCTAGGGAGGAGCAGTTCTTC. This translates into CASRPSREEQFF.

The V and J genes are TRBV25-1 and TRBJ1-2, with D perhaps TRBD1 (5 bases). V was pared by 4 bases and J by 7 bases, with 16 bases between. Looked up from germline, CDR1 is MGHDK and CDR2 is SYGVNS. The CDR3 length is 14 residues. CDR3 sequence reads: CASSAPMGQSGYTF. The CDR3 nucleotides read TGTGCCAGCAGTGCCCCTATGGGGCAGAGTGGCTACACCTTC.